Here is one T cell receptor beta chain with its context. Repertoires were generated with immunoSEQ multiplex PCR, while TCRdb's copy carries only in-frame clones and drops some. The table includes 250,000 to 350,000 clones, 87% detected once. The data stem from a study of blood T cell repertoires in COVID-19. For the study at large: From T cells, B-cell-depleted T cells, or PBMCs came the material, which was cDNA or gDNA.

The sample was peripheral blood. This sequence originates from a woman in her fifties or sixties who had recovered from COVID-19.

The CDR3 region has the DNA TGTGCCAGCAGTTTAGCGGGGGATTTCAATGAGCAGTTCTTC. Its translation is CASSLAGDFNEQFF. The chain has TRBV6-2 or TRBV6-3 and TRBJ2-1, with 9 bases lining up with TRBD2. The CDR3 extends over 14 amino acids. From germline, CDR1 is MNHEY and CDR2 SVGEGT. With V trimmed by 4 bases and J by 6 bases, 4 bases remained unmatched.